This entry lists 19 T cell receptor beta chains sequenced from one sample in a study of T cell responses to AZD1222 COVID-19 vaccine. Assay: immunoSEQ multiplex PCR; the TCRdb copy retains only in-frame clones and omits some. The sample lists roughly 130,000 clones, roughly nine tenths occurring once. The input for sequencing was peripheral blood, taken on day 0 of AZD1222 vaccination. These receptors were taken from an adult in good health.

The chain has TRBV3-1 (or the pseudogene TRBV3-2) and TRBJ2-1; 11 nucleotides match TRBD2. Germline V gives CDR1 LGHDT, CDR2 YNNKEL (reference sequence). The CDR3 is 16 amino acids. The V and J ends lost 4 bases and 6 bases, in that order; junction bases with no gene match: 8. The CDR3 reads CASSPNTGTSGNEQFF. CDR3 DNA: TGTGCCAGCAGCCCTAATACCGGGACTAGCGGCAATGAGCAGTTCTTC.

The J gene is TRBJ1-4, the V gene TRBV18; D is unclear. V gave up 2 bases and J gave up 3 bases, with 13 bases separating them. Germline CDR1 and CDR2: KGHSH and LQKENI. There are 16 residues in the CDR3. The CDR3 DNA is TGTGCCAGCTCACCAGGGTTGAGCGGGCCTAATGAAAAACTGTTTTTT. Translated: CASSPGLSGPNEKLFF.

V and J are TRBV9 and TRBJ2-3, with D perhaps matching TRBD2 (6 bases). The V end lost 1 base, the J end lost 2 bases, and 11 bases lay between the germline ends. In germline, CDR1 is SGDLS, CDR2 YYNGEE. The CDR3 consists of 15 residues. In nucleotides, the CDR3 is TGTGCCAGCAGCGTAACAGGAGGGCACACAGATACGCAGTATTTT. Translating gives CASSVTGGHTDTQYF. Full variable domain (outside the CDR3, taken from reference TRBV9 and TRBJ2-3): DSGVTQTPKHLITATGQRVTLRCSPRSGDLSVYWYQQSLDQGLQFLIQYYNGEERAKGNILERFSAQQFPDLHSELNLSSLELGDSALYFCASSVTGGHTDTQYFGPGTRLTVL.

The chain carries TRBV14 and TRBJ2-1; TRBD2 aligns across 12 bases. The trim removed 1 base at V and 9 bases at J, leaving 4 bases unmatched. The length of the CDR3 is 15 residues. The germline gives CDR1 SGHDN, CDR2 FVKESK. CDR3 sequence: CASSQGLAGAGEQFF. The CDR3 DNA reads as TGTGCCAGCAGCCAAGGACTAGCGGGAGCCGGTGAGCAGTTCTTC. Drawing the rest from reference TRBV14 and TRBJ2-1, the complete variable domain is EAGVTQFPSHSVIEKGQTVTLRCDPISGHDNLYWYRRVMGKEIKFLLHFVKESKQDESGMPNNRFLAERTGGTYSTLKVQPAELEDSGVYFCASSQGLAGAGEQFFGPGTRLTVL.

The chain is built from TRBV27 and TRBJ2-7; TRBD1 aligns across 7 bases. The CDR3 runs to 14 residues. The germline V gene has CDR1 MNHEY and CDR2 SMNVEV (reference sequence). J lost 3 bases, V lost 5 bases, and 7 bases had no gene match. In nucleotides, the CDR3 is TGTGCCAGCAGTAATGGGGGACAGATCTACGAGCAGTACTTC. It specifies CASSNGGQIYEQYF.

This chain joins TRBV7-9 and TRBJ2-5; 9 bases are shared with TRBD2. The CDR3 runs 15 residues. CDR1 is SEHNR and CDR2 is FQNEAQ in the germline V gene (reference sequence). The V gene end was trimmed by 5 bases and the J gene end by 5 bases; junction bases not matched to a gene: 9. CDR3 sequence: CASSPIAGVGETQYF. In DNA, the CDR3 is TGTGCCAGCAGCCCCATAGCGGGAGTGGGGGAGACCCAGTACTTC.

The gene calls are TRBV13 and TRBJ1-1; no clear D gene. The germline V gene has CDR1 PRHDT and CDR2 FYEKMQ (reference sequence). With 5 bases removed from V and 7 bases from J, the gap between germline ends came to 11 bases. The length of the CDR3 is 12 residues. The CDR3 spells CASSPGLYEAFF. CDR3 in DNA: TGTGCCAGCAGCCCCGGACTTTATGAAGCTTTCTTT.

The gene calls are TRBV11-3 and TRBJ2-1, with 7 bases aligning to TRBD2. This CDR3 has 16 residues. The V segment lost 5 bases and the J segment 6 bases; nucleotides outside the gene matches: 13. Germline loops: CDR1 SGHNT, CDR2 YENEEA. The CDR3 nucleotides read TGTGCCAGCAGCCAGGAGGGTAGCGGGTTAGTCAATGAGCAGTTCTTC. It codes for CASSQEGSGLVNEQFF. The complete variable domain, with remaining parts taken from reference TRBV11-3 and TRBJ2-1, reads EAGVVQSPRYKIIEKKQPVAFWCNPISGHNTLYWYLQNLGQGPELLIRYENEEAVDDSQLPKDRFSAERLKGVDSTLKIQPAELGDSAVYLCASSQEGSGLVNEQFFGPGTRLTVL.

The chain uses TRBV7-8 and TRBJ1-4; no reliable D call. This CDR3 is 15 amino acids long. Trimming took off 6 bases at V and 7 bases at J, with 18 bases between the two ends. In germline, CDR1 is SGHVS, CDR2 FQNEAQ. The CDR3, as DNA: TGTGCCAGCAGTACAGTCGGGAGGGAGGGTGAAAAACTGTTTTTT. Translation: CASSTVGREGEKLFF. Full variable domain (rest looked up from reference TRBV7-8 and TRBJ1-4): GAGVSQSPRYKVAKRGQDVALRCDPISGHVSLFWYQQALGQGPEFLTYFQNEAQLDKSGLPSDRFFAERPEGSVSTLKIQRTQQEDSAVYLCASSTVGREGEKLFFGSGTQLSVL.

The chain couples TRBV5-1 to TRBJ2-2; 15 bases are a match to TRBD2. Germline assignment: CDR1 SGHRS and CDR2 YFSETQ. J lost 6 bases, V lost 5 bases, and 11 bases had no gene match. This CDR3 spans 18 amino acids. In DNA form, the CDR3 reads TGCGCCAGCAGTCACAGGACTAGCGGGAGGGCCAAGGCCGGGGAGCTGTTTTTT. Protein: CASSHRTSGRAKAGELFF.

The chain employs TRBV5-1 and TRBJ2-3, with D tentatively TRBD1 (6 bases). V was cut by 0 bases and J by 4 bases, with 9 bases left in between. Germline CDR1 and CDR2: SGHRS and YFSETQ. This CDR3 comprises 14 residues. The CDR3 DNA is TGCGCCAGCAGCTTGGTACAGGGATCAGATACGCAGTATTTT. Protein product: CASSLVQGSDTQYF.

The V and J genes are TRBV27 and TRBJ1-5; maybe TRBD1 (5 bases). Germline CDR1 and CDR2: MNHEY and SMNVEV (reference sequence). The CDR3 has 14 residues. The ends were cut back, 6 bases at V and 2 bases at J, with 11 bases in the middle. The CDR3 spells CASRPRGGNQPQHF. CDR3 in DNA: TGTGCCAGCAGACCCCGGGGGGGCAATCAGCCCCAGCATTTT.

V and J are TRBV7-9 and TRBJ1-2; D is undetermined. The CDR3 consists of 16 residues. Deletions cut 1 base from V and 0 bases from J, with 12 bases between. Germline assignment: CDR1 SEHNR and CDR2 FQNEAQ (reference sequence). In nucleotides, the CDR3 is TGTGCCAGCAGCTTAGATCATGGAGAAGCTAACTATGGCTACACCTTC. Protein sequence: CASSLDHGEANYGYTF.

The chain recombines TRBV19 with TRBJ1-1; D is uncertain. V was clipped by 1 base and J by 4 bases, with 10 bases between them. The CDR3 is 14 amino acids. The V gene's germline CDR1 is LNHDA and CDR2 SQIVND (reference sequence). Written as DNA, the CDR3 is TGTGCCAGTAGTATAGCGGCAACAACCACTGAAGCTTTCTTT. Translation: CASSIAATTTEAFF.

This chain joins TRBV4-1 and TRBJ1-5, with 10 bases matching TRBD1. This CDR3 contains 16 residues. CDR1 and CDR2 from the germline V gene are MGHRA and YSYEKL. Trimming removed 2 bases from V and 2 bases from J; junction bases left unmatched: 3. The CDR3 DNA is TGCGCCAGCAGCCAACAGGACAGGGGGGGCAATCAGCCCCAGCATTTT. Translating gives CASSQQDRGGNQPQHF.

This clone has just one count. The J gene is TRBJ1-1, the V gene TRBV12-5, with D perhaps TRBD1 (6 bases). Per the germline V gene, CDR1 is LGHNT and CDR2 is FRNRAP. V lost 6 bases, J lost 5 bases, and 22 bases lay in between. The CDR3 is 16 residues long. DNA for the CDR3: TGTGCTAGTGGCCCCAAACCATACAGGGTCCGAACTGAAGCTTTCTTT. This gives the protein CASGPKPYRVRTEAFF.

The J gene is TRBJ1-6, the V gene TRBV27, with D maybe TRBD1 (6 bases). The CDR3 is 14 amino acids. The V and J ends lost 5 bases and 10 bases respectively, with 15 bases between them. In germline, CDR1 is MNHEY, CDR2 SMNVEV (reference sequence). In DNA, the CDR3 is TGTGCCAGCAGTGACATAGGGGGGATATCACCCCTCCACTTT. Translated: CASSDIGGISPLHF.

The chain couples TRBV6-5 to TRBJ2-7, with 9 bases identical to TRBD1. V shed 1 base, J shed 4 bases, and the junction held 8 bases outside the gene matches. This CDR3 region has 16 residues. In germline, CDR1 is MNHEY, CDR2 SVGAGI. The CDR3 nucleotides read TGTGCCAGCAGTTACTTCGCGACAGGGGGTCCTTACGAGCAGTACTTC. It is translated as CASSYFATGGPYEQYF.

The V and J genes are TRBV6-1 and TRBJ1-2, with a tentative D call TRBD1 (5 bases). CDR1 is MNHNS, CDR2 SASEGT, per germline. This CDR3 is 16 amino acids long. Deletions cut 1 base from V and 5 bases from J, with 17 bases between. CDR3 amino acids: CASSEGDSGRNYGYTF. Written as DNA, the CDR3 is TGTGCCAGCAGTGAAGGAGACTCGGGACGGAATTATGGCTACACCTTC.